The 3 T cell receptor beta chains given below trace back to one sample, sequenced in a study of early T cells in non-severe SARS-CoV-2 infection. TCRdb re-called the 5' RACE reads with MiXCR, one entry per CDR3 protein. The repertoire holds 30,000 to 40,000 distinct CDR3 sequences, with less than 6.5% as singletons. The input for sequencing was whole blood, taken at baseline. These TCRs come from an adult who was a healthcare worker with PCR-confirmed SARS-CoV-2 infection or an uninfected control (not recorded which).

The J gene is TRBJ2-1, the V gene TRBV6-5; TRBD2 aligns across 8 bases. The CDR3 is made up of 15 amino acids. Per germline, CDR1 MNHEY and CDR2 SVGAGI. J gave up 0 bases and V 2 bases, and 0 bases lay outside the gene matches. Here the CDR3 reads CASSYGTSSYNEQFF. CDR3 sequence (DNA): TGTGCCAGCAGTTACGGGACTAGCTCCTACAATGAGCAGTTCTTC.

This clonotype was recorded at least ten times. The CDR3 protein is CASLSRDREGSGNTIYF. CDR3 nucleotides: TGTGCCAGTCTGTCCCGGGACAGGGAGGGATCCGGAAACACCATATATTTT. J is TRBJ1-3 and V is TRBV6-6; 9 bases match TRBD1. The CDR3 sequence is 17 residues long. V was pared by 9 bases and J by 4 bases, with 16 bases of the junction left unmatched. CDR1 is MNHNY, CDR2 SVGAGI, per germline (reference sequence).

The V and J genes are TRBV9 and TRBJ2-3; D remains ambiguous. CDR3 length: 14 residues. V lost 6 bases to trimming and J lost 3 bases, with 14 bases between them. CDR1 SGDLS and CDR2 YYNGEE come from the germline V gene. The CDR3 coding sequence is TGTGCCAGCAAGACCGATCTATCGACAGATACGCAGTATTTT. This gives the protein CASKTDLSTDTQYF.